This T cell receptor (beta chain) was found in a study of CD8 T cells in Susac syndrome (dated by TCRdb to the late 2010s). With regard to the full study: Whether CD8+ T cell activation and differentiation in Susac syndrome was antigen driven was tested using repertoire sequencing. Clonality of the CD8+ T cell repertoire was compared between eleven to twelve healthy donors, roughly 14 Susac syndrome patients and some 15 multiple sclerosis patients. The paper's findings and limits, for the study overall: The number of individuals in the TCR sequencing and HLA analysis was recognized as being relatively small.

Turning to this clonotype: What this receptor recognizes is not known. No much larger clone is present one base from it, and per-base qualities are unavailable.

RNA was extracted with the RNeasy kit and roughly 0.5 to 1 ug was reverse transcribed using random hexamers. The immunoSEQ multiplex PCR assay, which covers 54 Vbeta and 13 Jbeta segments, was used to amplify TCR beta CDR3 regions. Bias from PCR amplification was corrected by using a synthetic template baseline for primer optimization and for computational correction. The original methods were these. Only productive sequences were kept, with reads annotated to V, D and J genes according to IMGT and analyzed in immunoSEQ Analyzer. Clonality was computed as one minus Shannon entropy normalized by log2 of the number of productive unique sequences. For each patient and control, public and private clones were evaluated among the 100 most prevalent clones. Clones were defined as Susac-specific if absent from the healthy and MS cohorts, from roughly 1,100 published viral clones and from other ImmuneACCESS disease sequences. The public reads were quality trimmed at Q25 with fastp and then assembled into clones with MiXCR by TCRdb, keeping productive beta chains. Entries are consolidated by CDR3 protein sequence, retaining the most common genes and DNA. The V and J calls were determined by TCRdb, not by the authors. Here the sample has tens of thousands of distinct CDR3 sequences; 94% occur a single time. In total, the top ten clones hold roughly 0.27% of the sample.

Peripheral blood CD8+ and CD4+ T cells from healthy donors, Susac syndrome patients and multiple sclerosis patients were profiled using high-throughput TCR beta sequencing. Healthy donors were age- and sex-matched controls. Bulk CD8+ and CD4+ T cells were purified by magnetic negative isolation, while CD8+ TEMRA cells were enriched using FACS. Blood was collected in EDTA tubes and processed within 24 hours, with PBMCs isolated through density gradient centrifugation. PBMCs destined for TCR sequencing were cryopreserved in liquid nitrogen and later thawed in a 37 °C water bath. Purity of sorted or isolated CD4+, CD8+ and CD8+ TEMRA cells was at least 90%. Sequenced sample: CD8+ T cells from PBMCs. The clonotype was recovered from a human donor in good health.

In nucleotides, the sequence is TGTGCCAGCAGCGTAGACCAGGGCGGCACAGATACGCAGTATTTT. The resulting protein is CASSVDQGGTDTQYF. Rearrangement joined TRBV9 to TRBJ2-3; the D segment could be TRBD1, given 5 matching bases. The junction carries 9 bases between V and J, which are trimmed by 0 bases and 1 base respectively. According to the germline V gene, CDR1 reads SGDLS and CDR2 reads YYNGEE. The CDR3 measures 15 amino acids from cysteine to phenylalanine. Only CDR3 DNA remains: 45 bases, in frame from the first base.